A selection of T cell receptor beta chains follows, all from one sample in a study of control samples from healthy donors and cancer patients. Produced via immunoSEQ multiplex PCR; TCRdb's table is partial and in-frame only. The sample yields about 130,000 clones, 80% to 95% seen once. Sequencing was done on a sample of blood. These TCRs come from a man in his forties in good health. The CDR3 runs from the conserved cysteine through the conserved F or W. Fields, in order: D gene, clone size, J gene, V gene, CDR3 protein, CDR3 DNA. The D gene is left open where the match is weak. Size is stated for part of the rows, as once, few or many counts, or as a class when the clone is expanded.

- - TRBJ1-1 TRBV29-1 CSAQYGVNTEAFF TGCAGCGCCCAATACGGGGTGAACACTGAAGCTTTCTTT
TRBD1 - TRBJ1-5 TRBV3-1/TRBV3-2 CASSMRGTGQHF TGTGCCAGCAGCATGCGGGGGACAGGGCAGCATTTT
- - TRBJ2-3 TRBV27 CASSLFREGGADTQYF TGTGCCAGCAGTTTATTTCGAGAGGGAGGCGCAGATACGCAGTATTTT
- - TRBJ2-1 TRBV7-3 CASSPGSYNEQFF TGTGCCAGCAGTCCCGGGTCCTACAATGAGCAGTTCTTC
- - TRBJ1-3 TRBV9 CASSVTGGGNTIYF TGTGCCAGCAGCGTTACCGGGGGTGGAAACACCATATATTTT
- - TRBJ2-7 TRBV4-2 CASSQDETGTQTYEQYF TGTGCCAGCAGCCAAGATGAAACGGGCACCCAAACCTACGAGCAGTACTTC
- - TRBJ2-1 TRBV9 CASSMGPAPGAFEQFF TGTGCCAGCAGCATGGGCCCCGCCCCTGGGGCGTTTGAGCAGTTCTTC
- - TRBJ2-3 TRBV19 CASSPGPDTDTQYF TGTGCCAGTAGTCCTGGACCCGACACAGATACGCAGTATTTT
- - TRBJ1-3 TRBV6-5 CASSPRGPGNTIYF TGTGCCAGCAGCCCGCGGGGGCCTGGAAACACCATATATTTT
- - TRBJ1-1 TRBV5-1 CASSMIGDPEAFF TGCGCCAGCAGCATGATCGGGGACCCTGAAGCTTTCTTT
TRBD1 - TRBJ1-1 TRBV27 CATHSGTVNTEAFF TGTGCCACCCATTCCGGGACAGTGAACACTGAAGCTTTCTTT
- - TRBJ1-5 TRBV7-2 CASGQGSQPQHF TGTGCCAGCGGCCAGGGGAGTCAGCCCCAGCATTTT
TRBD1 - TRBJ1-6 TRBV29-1 CSARTGHPYNSPLHF TGCAGCGCCCGGACAGGACACCCTTATAATTCACCCCTCCACTTT
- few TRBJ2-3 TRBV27 CASSLFQGTDTQYF TGTGCCAGCAGTTTATTCCAGGGCACAGATACGCAGTATTTT
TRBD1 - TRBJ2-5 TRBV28 CASRKALQGLPRETQYF TGTGCCAGCAGAAAGGCCCTACAGGGGCTTCCCCGGGAGACCCAGTACTTC
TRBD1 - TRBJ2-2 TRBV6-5 CASRTLGQGLGELFF TGTGCCAGCAGGACACTCGGACAGGGCCTCGGGGAGCTGTTTTTT
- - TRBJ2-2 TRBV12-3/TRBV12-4 CASRTGYTGELFF TGTGCCAGCAGAACAGGGTACACCGGGGAGCTGTTTTTT
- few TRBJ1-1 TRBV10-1 CASSESPGLTEAFF TGCGCCAGCAGTGAGTCGCCGGGGCTCACTGAAGCTTTCTTT
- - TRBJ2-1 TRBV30 CAWSVAGTGSRGQFF TGTGCCTGGAGCGTTGCCGGGACGGGATCTAGAGGGCAGTTCTTC
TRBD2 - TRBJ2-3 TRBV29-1 CSVATGGTDTQYF TGCAGCGTAGCGACCGGGGGGACAGATACGCAGTATTTT
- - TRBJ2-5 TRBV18 CASSPRPGREETQYF TGTGCCAGCTCACCACGGCCTGGGAGAGAAGAGACCCAGTACTTC
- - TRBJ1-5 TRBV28 CASSWRRTANQPQHF TGTGCCAGCAGTTGGCGTCGGACAGCAAATCAGCCCCAGCATTTT
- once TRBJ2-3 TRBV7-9 CASSLVSTDTQYF TGTGCCAGCAGCTTAGTCAGCACAGATACGCAGTATTTT
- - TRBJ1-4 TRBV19 CASSTTGHVNEKLFF TGTGCCAGTAGTACCACGGGACACGTTAATGAAAAACTGTTTTTT
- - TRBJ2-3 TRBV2 CANCADSSTDTQYF TGTGCCAATTGCGCCGATTCTAGCACAGATACGCAGTATTTT
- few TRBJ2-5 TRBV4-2 CASSQGGEAETQYF TGTGCCAGCAGCCAAGGCGGGGAAGCGGAGACCCAGTACTTC
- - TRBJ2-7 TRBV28 CASRIQHSEQYF TGTGCCAGCAGAATTCAGCACAGCGAGCAGTACTTC
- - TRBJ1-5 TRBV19 CASSFLSHISNQPQHF TGTGCCAGTAGTTTCCTTTCGCATATTAGCAATCAGCCCCAGCATTTT
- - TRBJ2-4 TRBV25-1 CASWGPKNIQYF TGTGCCAGCTGGGGACCCAAAAACATTCAGTACTTC
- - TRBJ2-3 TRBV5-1 CASSLDTDTQYF TGCGCCAGCAGCTTAGACACAGATACGCAGTATTTT
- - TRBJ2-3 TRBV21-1 CASSKAWTGSSTDTQYF TGTGCCAGCAGCAAAGCGTGGACAGGTTCTAGCACAGATACGCAGTATTTT
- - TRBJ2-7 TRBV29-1 CSDPGLSYEQYF TGCAGCGATCCGGGACTCTCCTACGAGCAGTACTTC
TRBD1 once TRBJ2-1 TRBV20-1 CSASDRVNRDEQFF TGCAGTGCCAGTGACAGGGTTAATCGTGATGAGCAGTTCTTC
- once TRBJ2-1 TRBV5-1 CASSLGESSYNEQFF TGCGCCAGCAGCTTGGGGGAGAGCTCCTACAATGAGCAGTTCTTC
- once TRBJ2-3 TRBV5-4 CASSSSGIPAQYF TGTGCCAGCAGCTCCTCCGGGATACCTGCGCAGTATTTT
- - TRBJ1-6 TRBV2 CASRGDVMASPLHF TGTGCCAGCAGGGGGGACGTTATGGCTTCACCCCTCCACTTT
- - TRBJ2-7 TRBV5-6 CASSLLTGGNFYEQYF TGTGCCAGCAGCTTGCTAACGGGGGGCAATTTCTACGAGCAGTACTTC
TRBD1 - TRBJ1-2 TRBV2 CASSESGTVYGYTF TGTGCCAGCAGTGAAAGCGGGACAGTCTATGGCTACACCTTC
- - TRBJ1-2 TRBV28 CASSFGGAGGGYTF TGTGCCAGCAGTTTCGGGGGCGCTGGGGGAGGCTACACCTTC
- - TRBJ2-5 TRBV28 CASSLEQGSQETQYF TGTGCCAGCAGTTTAGAACAGGGTTCCCAAGAGACCCAGTACTTC
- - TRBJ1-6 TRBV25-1 CASNPRGSDNSPLHF TGTGCCAGCAACCCCCGGGGCAGTGATAATTCACCCCTCCACTTT